The 29 T cell receptor beta chains below come from one sample, sequenced in a study of tissue T cells after allogeneic stem cell transplantation. The protocol was immunoSEQ multiplex PCR, while the TCRdb copy is restricted to in-frame clones and leaves out a portion. The sample holds 25,000 to 30,000 clones, more than 80% seen once. Material: blood, obtained before transplantation. These receptors all come from a male donor aged 60 or older who later had graft-versus-host disease after an allogeneic stem cell transplant.

This rearrangement joins TRBV3-1 (or the pseudogene TRBV3-2) to TRBJ1-3; D unclear. Trimming removed 4 bases from V and 4 bases from J, with 11 bases in between. The CDR3 loop spans 14 amino acids. Germline CDR1 reads LGHDT; CDR2 reads YNNKEL (reference sequence). The CDR3 spells CASSPRGGGNTIYF. CDR3 DNA sequence: TGTGCCAGCAGCCCCCGGGGAGGCGGAAACACCATATATTTT.

The chain combines TRBV5-5 with TRBJ2-7, with D unresolved. Per the germline V gene, CDR1 is SGHKS and CDR2 is YYEKEE (reference sequence). This CDR3 has 16 residues. The V end was cut by 4 bases, the J end by 0 bases, with 17 bases between. CDR3 nucleotides: TGTGCCAGCAGCCAACAGATGACCTTTAGCTCCTACGAGCAGTACTTC. Protein: CASSQQMTFSSYEQYF.

This sequence joins TRBV12-3 or TRBV12-4 and TRBJ2-5; D perhaps matches TRBD2 (5 bases). The CDR3 is made up of 12 amino acids. V gave up 5 bases and J gave up 2 bases, with 6 bases separating them. The CDR3 spells CASSERQETQYF. The CDR3, as DNA: TGTGCCAGCAGTGAGCGGCAAGAGACCCAGTACTTC.

The CDR3 region is CASSLALAGVDNEQFF. The CDR3 DNA sequence: TGTGCCAGCAGCTTAGCTCTAGCGGGAGTGGACAATGAGCAGTTCTTC. The J gene is TRBJ2-1, the V gene TRBV7-9; 10 bases are shared with TRBD2. Germline V gene sequence: CDR1 SEHNR, CDR2 FQNEAQ (reference sequence). V trimming: 0 bases; J trimming: 5 bases; junction bases outside the gene matches: 4. This CDR3 has 16 residues. The variable domain in full, completed from reference TRBV7-9 and TRBJ2-1, reads DTGVSQNPRHKITKRGQNVTFRCDPISEHNRLYWYRQTLGQGPEFLTYFQNEAQLEKSRLLSDRFSAERPKGSFSTLEIQRTEQGDSAMYLCASSLALAGVDNEQFFGPGTRLTVL.

The chain has TRBV5-1 and TRBJ2-3; tentatively, D is TRBD2 (6 bases). Germline CDR1 and CDR2: SGHRS and YFSETQ. The CDR3 has 14 residues. V gave up 6 bases and J gave up 2 bases, with 13 bases separating them. CDR3 amino acids: CASIREPTTDTQYF. The CDR3 DNA sequence: TGCGCCAGCATCCGGGAGCCTACCACAGATACGCAGTATTTT.

The V gene is TRBV5-6, the J gene TRBJ2-7; either TRBD1 or TRBD2 may fit D (5 bases each). This CDR3 comprises 15 residues. Per the germline V gene, CDR1 is SGHDT and CDR2 is YYEEEE. The V end was cut by 0 bases, the J end by 0 bases, with 10 bases between. The CDR3 sequence is CASSLVGTGSYEQYF. The CDR3 DNA follows: TGTGCCAGCAGCTTGGTAGGGACGGGCTCCTACGAGCAGTACTTC. The full variable domain, rest sourced from reference TRBV5-6 and TRBJ2-7, is DAGVTQSPTHLIKTRGQQVTLRCSPKSGHDTVSWYQQALGQGPQFIFQYYEEEERQRGNFPDRFSGHQFPNYSSELNVNALLLGDSALYLCASSLVGTGSYEQYFGPGTRLTVT.

The chain recombines TRBV2 with TRBJ2-5; weak D call: TRBD1 (6 bases). Per the germline V gene, CDR1 is SNHLY and CDR2 is FYNNEI. The CDR3 runs 15 residues. Trimming removed 8 bases at V and 1 base at J, with 17 bases between. The CDR3 loop reads CASCSQGHPQETQYF. CDR3 DNA sequence: TGTGCCAGCTGCTCACAGGGTCATCCCCAAGAGACCCAGTACTTC.

Here the CDR3 DNA reads TGTGCCAGTAGTATAACCAGACCTAACTATGGCTACACCTTC. It translates to CASSITRPNYGYTF. The chain uses TRBV19 and TRBJ1-2; D unclear. The CDR3 totals 14 residues. The V and J ends lost 2 bases and 0 bases respectively, with 7 bases between them. Per germline, CDR1 LNHDA and CDR2 SQIVND (reference sequence).

This clone came up a few times. The V gene is TRBV7-2, the J gene TRBJ2-7, with D hard to call. The CDR3 has 18 amino acids. Trimming left V 5 bases short and J 3 bases short, with 26 bases between. Germline V gene sequence: CDR1 SGHTA, CDR2 FQGNSA. CDR3 bases: TGTGCCAGCAGCCAGACCAACCGACGACGGAACTATTACTACGAGCAGTACTTC. Its protein product is CASSQTNRRRNYYYEQYF.

The chain employs TRBV7-9 and TRBJ2-1; 9 nucleotides agree with TRBD1. Germline V lookup: CDR1 SEHNR, CDR2 FQNEAQ (reference sequence). The CDR3 has 15 residues. Trimming at V came to 1 base and at J to 2 bases, leaving 0 bases not matched to a gene. The CDR3 here is CASSLGQGAYNEQFF. In DNA, the CDR3 is TGTGCCAGCAGCTTAGGACAGGGGGCCTACAATGAGCAGTTCTTC.

The chain has TRBV12-3 or TRBV12-4 and TRBJ1-6; D is unresolved. The CDR3 has 13 amino acids. Deletions cut 1 base from V and 7 bases from J, with 5 bases between. CDR3 amino acids: CASSLGENSPLHF. The DNA of the CDR3 is TGTGCCAGCAGTTTAGGAGAAAATTCACCCCTCCACTTT.

The V call is TRBV19, the J call TRBJ2-4, with D unresolved. Germline assignment: CDR1 LNHDA and CDR2 SQIVND (reference sequence). Trimming took 4 bases from V and 2 from J, leaving 21 bases between them. CDR3 size: 18 residues. Here the CDR3 reads CASSTPTSHVRTKNIQYF. The CDR3 nucleotides are TGTGCCAGTAGTACCCCTACGTCCCACGTTAGGACCAAAAACATTCAGTACTTC.

The V and J genes are TRBV5-1 and TRBJ2-2; D is ambiguous. The germline V gene has CDR1 SGHRS and CDR2 YFSETQ. There are 16 residues in the CDR3. The V end lost 1 base, the J end lost 1 base, and 11 bases lay between the germline ends. CDR3 sequence: CASSLSGSRNTGELFF. In nucleotides, the CDR3 is TGCGCCAGCAGCTTGTCGGGCAGCCGGAACACCGGGGAGCTGTTTTTT.

The V and J genes are TRBV27 and TRBJ1-2; unclear D gene. Looked up from germline, CDR1 is MNHEY and CDR2 is SMNVEV (reference sequence). V was clipped by 3 bases and J by 6 bases, with 11 bases between them. The CDR3 has 13 amino acids. The CDR3 coding sequence is TGTGCCAGCAGTTTCTACAACACAGATGGCTACACCTTC. Its protein is CASSFYNTDGYTF.

The J gene is TRBJ1-5, the V gene TRBV7-2, with unresolved D. Germline V CDR1 and CDR2: SGHTA, FQGNSA. The CDR3 spans 13 residues. V lost 1 base, J lost 9 bases, and 10 bases lay in between. CDR3: CASSLERMSPQHF. Here the CDR3 DNA reads TGTGCCAGCAGCTTAGAGAGGATGTCGCCCCAGCATTTT.

V and J are TRBV11-2 and TRBJ1-1; D is perhaps TRBD1 (6 bases). Looked up from germline, CDR1 is SGHAT and CDR2 is FQNNGV. V shed 6 bases and J shed 4 bases, with 18 bases lying between them. The CDR3 contains 15 residues. The DNA for the CDR3 is TGTGCCAGCAGTCTAGAGAGGGGGGCGGTCACTGAAGCTTTCTTT. Amino acid sequence: CASSLERGAVTEAFF.

V is TRBV10-3 and J is TRBJ2-5, with TRBD1 matching over 8 bases. From germline, CDR1 is ENHRY and CDR2 SYGVKD. V lost 6 bases to trimming and J lost 5 bases; unmatched junction nucleotides: 14. This CDR3 is built from 16 residues. The CDR3 DNA sequence: TGTGCCATCAGCGGACAGGGAAAGGGGGGAGAGGAGACCCAGTACTTC. Its protein is CAISGQGKGGEETQYF.

This clone was recorded once. V gene TRBV18 combines with J gene TRBJ2-2; TRBD1 matches at 9 bases. There are 17 residues in the CDR3. From germline, CDR1 is KGHSH and CDR2 LQKENI. Trimming took 3 bases from V and 0 from J; bases not matched to a gene: 5. The CDR3: CASSPPGQGANTGELFF. CDR3 coding DNA: TGTGCCAGCTCACCCCCGGGACAGGGAGCGAACACCGGGGAGCTGTTTTTT.

The J gene is TRBJ2-7, the V gene TRBV21-1. TRBV21-1 is deemed a pseudogene. The CDR3 is 14 residues long. This CDR3 reads CASSSPPTAIEQYF. The CDR3 DNA sequence: TGTGCCAGCAGCTCTCCCCCGACGGCTATCGAGCAGTACTTC.

This sequence joins TRBV5-4 and TRBJ2-5, with D unclear. V lost 2 bases and J lost 1, with 3 bases in between. This CDR3 is 12 amino acids long. CDR1 is SGHNT and CDR2 is YYREEE in the germline V gene (reference sequence). CDR3 in amino acids: CASSFAQETQYF. The CDR3 nucleotides are TGTGCCAGCAGCTTTGCCCAAGAGACCCAGTACTTC.

This rearrangement joins TRBV18 to TRBJ1-1; D not resolved. Trimming took off 3 bases at V and 5 bases at J, with 10 bases between the two ends. The CDR3 loop spans 13 amino acids. The V gene's germline CDR1 is KGHSH and CDR2 LQKENI. CDR3 protein: CASSPPTETEAFF. The CDR3 DNA follows: TGTGCCAGCTCACCTCCGACGGAGACTGAAGCTTTCTTT.

This clone was detected a few times. The chain has TRBV9 and TRBJ2-5, with TRBD1 identical over 9 bases. The trim removed 0 bases at V and 5 bases at J, leaving 5 bases unmatched. CDR3 size: 15 residues. The germline gives CDR1 SGDLS, CDR2 YYNGEE. CDR3 nucleotide sequence: TGTGCCAGCAGCGTAGCTACAGGGGGCTGGGAGACCCAGTACTTC. Encoded protein: CASSVATGGWETQYF.

This clone was detected once. V and J are TRBV6-5 and TRBJ2-5; D ambiguous. Germline lookup yields CDR1 MNHEY and CDR2 SVGAGI. The CDR3 has 11 residues. V was pared by 0 bases and J by 5 bases, with 1 base between. In DNA, the CDR3 is TGTGCCAGCAGTTACTCGGAGACCCAGTACTTC. The encoded protein is CASSYSETQYF.

The gene calls are TRBV19 and TRBJ1-2; D is undetermined. The CDR3 covers 13 residues. Germline V gene sequence: CDR1 LNHDA, CDR2 SQIVND (reference sequence). Between the trimmed V and J ends, which lost 2 bases and 3 bases, there was a span of 7 bases. The CDR3 region has the DNA TGTGCCAGTAGTATATCTCAGTACTATGGCTACACCTTC. Its translation is CASSISQYYGYTF.

The J gene is TRBJ1-4, the V gene TRBV18, with a possible D match to TRBD1 (5 bases). This CDR3 spans 14 amino acids. Germline-derived CDR1 and CDR2 are KGHSH and LQKENI. The V end lost 1 base, the J end lost 8 bases, and 11 bases lay between the germline ends. The CDR3: CASSPRRGPEKLFF. The CDR3 DNA reads TGTGCCAGCTCACCACGGAGGGGACCAGAAAAACTGTTTTTT.

This CDR3 reads CASSAERTSGGYTQYF. The CDR3 DNA sequence: TGTGCCAGCAGCGCCGAGAGGACTAGCGGGGGCTATACGCAGTATTTT. The rearrangement uses TRBV2 and TRBJ2-3, with 13 bases that match TRBD2. V shed 6 bases and J 7 bases; nucleotides not matched to a gene: 10. CDR3 length equals 16 residues. Germline assignment: CDR1 SNHLY and CDR2 FYNNEI.

This clone has a single count. The genes are TRBV20-1 and TRBJ2-5; 9 positions match TRBD2. The CDR3 is 15 residues long. V shed 3 bases, J shed 5 bases, and the junction held 10 bases outside the gene matches. Looked up from germline, CDR1 is DFQATT and CDR2 is SNEGSKA (reference sequence). CDR3 loop: CSASPLAGAGETQYF. The CDR3 coding sequence is TGCAGTGCTAGTCCTTTAGCGGGAGCTGGCGAGACCCAGTACTTC.

This clone came up once. As DNA, the CDR3 is TGTGCCAGCAGCTTAGGGACTAGCGGGAGACGGGAGACCCAGTACTTC. It yields the protein CASSLGTSGRRETQYF. The rearrangement links TRBV7-2 to TRBJ2-5; 13 positions agree with TRBD2. The CDR3 is 16 amino acids. The trim removed 1 base at V and 5 bases at J, leaving 4 bases unmatched. Germline CDR1 SGHTA, CDR2 FQGNSA.

This clone was observed a single time. The V gene is TRBV9, the J gene TRBJ2-5, with D possibly being TRBD1 or TRBD2 (6 bases each). Germline loops: CDR1 SGDLS, CDR2 YYNGEE. There are 15 residues in the CDR3. V was pared by 2 bases and J by 4 bases, with 15 bases between. This chain's CDR3 is CASSVNQGGRETQYF. CDR3 sequence (DNA): TGTGCCAGCAGCGTGAACCAAGGGGGGCGAGAGACCCAGTACTTC.